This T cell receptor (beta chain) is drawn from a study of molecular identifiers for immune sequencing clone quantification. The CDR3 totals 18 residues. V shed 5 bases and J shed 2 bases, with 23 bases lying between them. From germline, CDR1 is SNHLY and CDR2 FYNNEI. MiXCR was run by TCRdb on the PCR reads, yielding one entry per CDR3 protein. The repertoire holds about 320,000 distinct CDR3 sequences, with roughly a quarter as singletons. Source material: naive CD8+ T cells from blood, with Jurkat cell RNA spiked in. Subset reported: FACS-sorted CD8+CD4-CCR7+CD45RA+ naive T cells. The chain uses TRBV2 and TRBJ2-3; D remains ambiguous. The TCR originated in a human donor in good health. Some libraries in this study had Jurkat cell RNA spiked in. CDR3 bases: TGTGCCAGCAGTAGTACGCTCCGAGACGGTCCAGACACAGATACGCAGTATTTT. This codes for CASSSTLRDGPDTDTQYF.